The 3 T cell receptor beta chains in this list originate from one sample, sequenced in a study of T cells after yellow fever vaccination. One entry per CDR3 protein results from TCRdb running MiXCR on the 5' RACE reads. The data hold 300,000 to 400,000 distinct CDR3 sequences, with around 3.9% observed a single time. Material: PBMCs, obtained 5 days after the yellow fever booster vaccination. These receptors were taken from a man younger than 30 who received the YFV17D yellow fever vaccine.

There are a few counts of this clonotype. This sequence joins TRBV27 and TRBJ2-3, with 10 positions matching TRBD2. The CDR3 consists of 16 residues. Trimming took 2 bases from V and 6 from J; bases not matched to a gene: 8. CDR1 and CDR2 from the germline V gene are MNHEY and SMNVEV (reference sequence). CDR3 protein: CASSLDPAGGPDTQYF. The CDR3 DNA sequence: TGTGCCAGCAGTTTAGACCCAGCGGGGGGGCCCGATACGCAGTATTTT.

This clonotype was recorded many times. The chain uses TRBV28 and TRBJ1-1, with D possibly matching TRBD1 (5 bases). This CDR3 spans 14 amino acids. Germline lookup yields CDR1 MDHEN and CDR2 SYDVKM. The V gene lost 4 bases and the J gene lost 5 bases, with 14 bases spanning the gap. This CDR3 is CASSWQGPGTEAFF. CDR3 in DNA: TGTGCCAGCAGTTGGCAGGGCCCGGGGACTGAAGCTTTCTTT.

This clonotype was seen many times. The rearrangement links TRBV5-1 to TRBJ2-7, with TRBD1 identical over 9 bases. Germline V lookup: CDR1 SGHRS, CDR2 YFSETQ. CDR3 length equals 14 residues. Trimming removed 0 bases from V and 4 bases from J; junction bases left unmatched: 2. The DNA for the CDR3 is TGCGCCAGCAGCTTGGCCGGGACAGGGTACGAGCAGTACTTC. The encoded protein is CASSLAGTGYEQYF.